The clone carrying this T cell receptor beta chain was seen a handful of times. CDR1 GTSNPN and CDR2 SVGIG come from the germline V gene (reference sequence). The CDR3 is 15 amino acids. V was pared by 3 bases and J by 4 bases, with 18 bases between. Library construction for TCR beta used iRepertoire HTBI primers and Arm-PCR of CDR3 regions. Via MiXCR, TCRdb re-called the multiplex PCR reads, giving one row per CDR3 protein. The sample lists some 320,000 distinct CDR3 sequences; 18% were seen once. Time point noted: newly diagnosed GD, antithyroid drugs for less than 3 months. PBMC-extracted RNA yielded the TCR library. This specimen belongs to a study of regulatory T cells in long-lasting Graves disease.

The sequencing used peripheral blood mononuclear cells (PBMCs), collected at new diagnosis, from a patient treated with antithyroid drugs. J is TRBJ1-2 and V is TRBV30; D might be TRBD1 (6 bases). The TCR was taken from a female donor with Graves disease. The CDR3 protein is CAWRQIPSGAYGYTF. The CDR3 region has the DNA TGTGCCTGGAGGCAAATTCCCTCAGGGGCCTATGGCTACACCTTC.